These 3 T cell receptor beta chains were sequenced from one sample in a study of a mutant IDH1 vaccine in newly diagnosed glioma (dated by TCRdb to the early 2020s). The time point label, read with the paper, signifies: week 35, safety follow-up. Every vaccine dose consisted of 300 ug of a 20-mer mutant IDH1 peptide in Montanide, administered subcutaneously together with topical imiquimod. Preparation of the library involved the immunoSEQ multiplex PCR assay. Sourced from immuneACCESS, this table was stored by TCRdb with only in-frame sequences that have V and J called. A share of the clones is absent; for the studies checked, an unresolved V gene accounts for under half, and the remainder has no known explanation. This sample is represented by about 31,000 clones; approximately 78% of them were singletons. The ten biggest clones cover over 9% of the sample. Antigens of these TCRs are unknown. The input for sequencing was PBMCs, taken from a glioma patient whose treatment included an IDH1 peptide vaccine. Every receptor here comes from a woman in her thirties or forties with glioma.

The chain employs TRBV27 and TRBJ2-1, with D possibly TRBD1 on 6 matching bases. V gave up 2 bases and J gave up 5 bases, with 10 bases separating them. The V gene's germline CDR1 is MNHEY and CDR2 SMNVEV (reference sequence). CDR3 length equals 14 residues. This chain's CDR3 is CASSLGGIHNEQFF. The CDR3 DNA sequence: TGTGCCAGCAGTTTAGGGGGCATCCACAATGAGCAGTTCTTC.

This clone was seen once. The CDR3 sequence: CASHMPGAYGYTF. CDR3 in DNA: TGTGCCAGCCACATGCCGGGGGCCTATGGCTACACCTTC. This chain uses TRBV6-5 with TRBJ1-2; tentatively, D is TRBD1 (6 bases). Trimming stripped 8 bases from V and 4 bases from J, with 14 bases between. This CDR3 is 13 amino acids long. Germline V gene sequence: CDR1 MNHEY, CDR2 SVGAGI.

This clone was seen once. The chain uses TRBV6-6 and TRBJ1-1; TRBD1 might be the D (5 bases). The germline CDR1 and CDR2 sequences are MNHNY and SVGAGI (reference sequence). Trimming shortened V by 6 bases and J by 5 bases, and 16 bases separated the two germline ends. The CDR3 totals 14 residues. CDR3 DNA: TGTGCCAGCAGAGGGACGGCGGTCGAAACTGAAGCTTTCTTT. It translates to CASRGTAVETEAFF.